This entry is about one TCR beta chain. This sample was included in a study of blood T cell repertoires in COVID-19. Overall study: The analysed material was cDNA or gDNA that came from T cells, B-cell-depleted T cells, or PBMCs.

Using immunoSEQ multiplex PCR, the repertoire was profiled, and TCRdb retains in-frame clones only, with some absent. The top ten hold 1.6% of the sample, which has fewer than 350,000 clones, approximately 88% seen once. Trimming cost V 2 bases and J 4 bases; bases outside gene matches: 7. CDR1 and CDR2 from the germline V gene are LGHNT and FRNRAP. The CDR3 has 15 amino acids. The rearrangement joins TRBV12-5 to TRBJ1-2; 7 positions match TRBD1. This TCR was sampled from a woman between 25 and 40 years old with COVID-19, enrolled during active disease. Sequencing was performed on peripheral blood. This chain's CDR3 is CASGLYRGNLYGYTF. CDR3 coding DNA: TGTGCTAGTGGTTTGTACAGGGGTAACCTCTATGGCTACACCTTC.